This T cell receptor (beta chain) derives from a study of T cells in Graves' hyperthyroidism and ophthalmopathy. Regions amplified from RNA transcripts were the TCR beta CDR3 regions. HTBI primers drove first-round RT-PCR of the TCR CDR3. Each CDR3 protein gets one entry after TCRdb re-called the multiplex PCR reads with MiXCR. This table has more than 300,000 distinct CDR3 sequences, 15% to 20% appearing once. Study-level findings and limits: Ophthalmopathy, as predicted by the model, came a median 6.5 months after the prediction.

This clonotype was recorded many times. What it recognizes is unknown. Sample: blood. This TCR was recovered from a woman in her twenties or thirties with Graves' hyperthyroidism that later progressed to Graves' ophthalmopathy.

As DNA, the CDR3 is TGTGCCAGCAGTTATGAAACGTCTAACACCGGGGAGCTGTTTTTT. As protein: CASSYETSNTGELFF. The rearrangement joins TRBV2 to TRBJ2-2; D remains unclear. V was cut by 5 bases and J by 2 bases, with 12 bases left in between. The germline CDR1 and CDR2 sequences are SNHLY and FYNNEI. CDR3 length: 15 amino acids.